This T cell receptor beta chain was obtained from a study of T cell responses to AZD1222 COVID-19 vaccine. Note on this clone: The antigen remains undetermined.

CDR1 and CDR2 from the germline V gene are LNHNV and YYDKDF (reference sequence). The CDR3 loop spans 16 amino acids. V was trimmed by 1 base and J by 1 base, leaving 13 bases between them. The assay was immunoSEQ multiplex PCR, and TCRdb's table has in-frame clones only and misses some. The sample includes some 140,000 clones, roughly 90% seen only once; the top ten take 3.1%. Study outcomes and limitations: Regions 160-218 and 743-854 held dominance among vaccine-associated CD4 TCRs, which spanned spike. Clonal diversity may have been underestimated, and the donors were mostly white British, with more females than males. At study baseline, merely roughly 6 AZD1222 recipients were seropositive.

This TCR derives from an adult in good health. The chain is built from TRBV15 and TRBJ1-1, with a tentative D call TRBD1 (5 bases). The source material was peripheral blood, sampled on day 0 of AZD1222 vaccination. CDR3 sequence reads: CATSRVGARPNTEAFF. As DNA, the CDR3 is TGTGCCACCAGCAGAGTCGGGGCCAGGCCGAACACTGAAGCTTTCTTT.